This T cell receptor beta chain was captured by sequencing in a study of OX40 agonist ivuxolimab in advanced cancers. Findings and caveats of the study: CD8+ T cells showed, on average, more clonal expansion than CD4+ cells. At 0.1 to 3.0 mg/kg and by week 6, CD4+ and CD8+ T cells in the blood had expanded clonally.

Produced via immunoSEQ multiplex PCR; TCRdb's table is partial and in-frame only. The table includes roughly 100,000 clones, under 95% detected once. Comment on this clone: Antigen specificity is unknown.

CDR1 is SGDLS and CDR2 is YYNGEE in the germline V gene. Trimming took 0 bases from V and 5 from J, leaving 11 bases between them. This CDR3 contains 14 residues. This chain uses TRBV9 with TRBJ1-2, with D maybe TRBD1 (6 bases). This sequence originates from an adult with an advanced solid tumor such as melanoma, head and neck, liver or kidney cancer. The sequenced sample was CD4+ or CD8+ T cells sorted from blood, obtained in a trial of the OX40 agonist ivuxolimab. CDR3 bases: TGTGCCAGCAGCGTAGCCAGGGGTGGATATGGCTACACCTTC. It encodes CASSVARGGYGYTF.